The T cell receptor (beta chain) under discussion was sequenced for a study of T cells expressing NK-cell markers. Study-wide findings and caveats: It was still unclear whether expanded NKG2C+ T cell clones were HCMV specific.

Comment on this clonotype: Its antigen is not identified.

Following a re-call of the 5' RACE reads, TCRdb has one entry per CDR3 protein and lacks DNA. This sample contains almost 450,000 distinct CDR3 sequences. CDR3 length: 16 residues. Germline V gene data show CDR1 as SGDLS and CDR2 as YYNGEE. The chain joins TRBV9 to TRBJ2-3; TCRdb indicates TRBD2, and absent DNA this call remains unverified. The sample consisted of blood T cells: a sorted CD56 or NKG2C T cell subset, CD4+ or CD8+ T cells, or bulk PBMC T cells (not recorded which). The receptor comes from a woman between 18 and 70 years old in good health. The CDR3 sequence: CASSKEGSGSTDTQYF.